This T cell receptor beta chain was recorded in a study of cytomegalovirus exposure and HLA in healthy donors. The CDR3 totals 13 residues. In germline, CDR1 is MNHNS, CDR2 SASEGT. The V gene end was trimmed by 6 bases and the J gene end by 8 bases; junction bases not matched to a gene: 7. Remarks on this clone: Its specificity is unknown.

When sampled, the donors appeared nominally healthy, though they likely had unrecorded immune exposures. The PCR was carried out with 60 Vbeta primers and 13 Jbeta primers. Using immunoSEQ multiplex PCR, the repertoire was profiled, and TCRdb retains in-frame clones only, with some absent. The table includes approximately 100,000 clones, about 80% detected once. Study-wide points: Reportedly, diagnosis of cytomegalovirus status by the classifier showed high specificity and sensitivity.

This TCR was sampled from a woman between 40 and 55 years old in good health and CMV-seronegative. V gene TRBV6-1 combines with J gene TRBJ1-2; 9 bases fit TRBD1. The source material was PBMCs. The CDR3 sequence: CASSPGQGRGYTF. The CDR3 nucleotides are TGTGCCAGCAGCCCGGGACAGGGAAGGGGCTACACCTTC.